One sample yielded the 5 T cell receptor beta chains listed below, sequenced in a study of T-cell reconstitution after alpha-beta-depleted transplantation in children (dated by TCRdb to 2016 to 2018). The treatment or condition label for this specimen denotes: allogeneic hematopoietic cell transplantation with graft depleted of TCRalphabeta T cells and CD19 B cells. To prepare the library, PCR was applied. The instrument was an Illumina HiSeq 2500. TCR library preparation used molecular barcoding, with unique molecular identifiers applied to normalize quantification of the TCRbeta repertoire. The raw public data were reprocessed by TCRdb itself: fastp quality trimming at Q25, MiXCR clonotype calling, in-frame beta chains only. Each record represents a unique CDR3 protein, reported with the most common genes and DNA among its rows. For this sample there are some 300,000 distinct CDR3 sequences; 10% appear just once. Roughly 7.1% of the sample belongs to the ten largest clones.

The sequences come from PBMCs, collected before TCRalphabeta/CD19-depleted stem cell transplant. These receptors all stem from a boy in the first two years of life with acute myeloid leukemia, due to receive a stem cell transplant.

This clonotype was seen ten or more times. CDR3 sequence (DNA): TGTGCCAGCAGTTTTATCAGACAGAGGAATGAGCAGTTCTTC. Amino acids: CASSFIRQRNEQFF. The chain couples TRBV28 to TRBJ2-1; possible D gene TRBD1, 5 bases. This CDR3 contains 14 residues. V was shortened by 3 bases and J by 7 bases, with 13 bases between the two germline ends. Germline V gives CDR1 MDHEN, CDR2 SYDVKM.

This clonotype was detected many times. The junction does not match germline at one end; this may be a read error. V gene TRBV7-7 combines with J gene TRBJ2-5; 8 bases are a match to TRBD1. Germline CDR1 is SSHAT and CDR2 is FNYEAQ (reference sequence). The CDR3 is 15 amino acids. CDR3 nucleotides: TGTGCTAGCAGCTCAGGGAGGACAGGGAAAGAGACCCAGTACTTC. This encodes CASSSGRTGKETQYF.

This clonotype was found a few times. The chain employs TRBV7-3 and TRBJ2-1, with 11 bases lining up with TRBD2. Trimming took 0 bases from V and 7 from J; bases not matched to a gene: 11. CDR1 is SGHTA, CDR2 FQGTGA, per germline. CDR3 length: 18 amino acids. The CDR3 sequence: CASSLTGDLAGGGNEQFF. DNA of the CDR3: TGTGCCAGCAGCTTAACGGGAGACCTAGCGGGGGGAGGGAATGAGCAGTTCTTC.

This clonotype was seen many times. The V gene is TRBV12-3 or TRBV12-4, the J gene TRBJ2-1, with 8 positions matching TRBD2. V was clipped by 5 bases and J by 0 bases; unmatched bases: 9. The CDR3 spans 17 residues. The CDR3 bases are TGTGCCAGCAGTCCAATCTCCGGGACTAGCTCCTACAATGAGCAGTTCTTC. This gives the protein CASSPISGTSSYNEQFF.

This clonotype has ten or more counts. The CDR3 DNA sequence: TGTGCCATCGGTCCGGGACGCAATGAGCAGTTCTTC. Amino acids: CAIGPGRNEQFF. This sequence joins TRBV10-3 and TRBJ2-1; D assignment may be TRBD1 or TRBD2 (5 bases each). Per germline, CDR1 ENHRY and CDR2 SYGVKD. The length of the CDR3 is 12 residues. Trimming removed 8 bases from V and 6 bases from J, with 11 bases in between.